This T cell receptor (beta chain) derives from a study of blood T cell repertoires in COVID-19. Study information: Italy, Spain and the United States were the sources of the convalescent and acute COVID-19 samples.

Those enrolled, adults aged roughly 18 to 89 years, came from about two dozen US areas. Clones were sequenced by immunoSEQ multiplex PCR, and TCRdb holds only the in-frame ones, with some missing. The sample contains a few hundred thousand clones, 80% to 90% of which appear only once. This TCR was sampled from a man between 25 and 39 years old with acute COVID-19. Input material: PBMCs or T cells enriched from blood (not recorded which).

The CDR3 sequence: CASSADSQDGYTF. In DNA form, the CDR3 reads TGTGCCAGTAGTGCGGACAGCCAGGACGGCTACACCTTC. The gene calls are TRBV19 and TRBJ1-2, with D perhaps TRBD1 (6 bases). The germline CDR1 and CDR2 sequences are LNHDA and SQIVND (reference sequence). This CDR3 is built from 13 residues. The V end was cut by 5 bases, the J end by 8 bases, with 15 bases between.